This T cell receptor (beta chain) was obtained from a study of persistence of HIV-infected CD4 T cells (dated by TCRdb to the early 2020s). A note on the overall study: CMV- and HIV-1 Gag-responding CD4+ T cells were isolated from ART-treated individuals so that antigen-driven clonal expansion of HIV-1-infected cells could be examined. The median time participants had been on suppressive ART was about 8 years. Peripheral blood samples of up to about 180 mL were taken at multiple time points, with the exception of a couple of participants who underwent leukapheresis at a single time point. The clonality of all cells in each sorted population was measured by TCRbeta sequencing, and the clonality of infected cells was measured by proviral sequencing. Cross-participant TCR cluster analysis included 8 or 9 participants for CMV and 6 or 7 participants for Gag. Summary of the overall study and its limitations: Within the same sorted populations, how oligoclonal the TCRs were correlated with how oligoclonal the proviruses were. Antigen-responding cells were enriched for degenerate expanded CDR3beta sequences, which suggests convergent selection of CD4+ responses to CMV and Gag. Because the TCR analyses were done in bulk, restricting them to just the rare CMV-responding cells that actually carried HIV-1 proviruses was not possible. Only a small number of individuals took part in the study, and only a limited range of antigens was tested. Significantly lower TCRbeta richness was observed in CMV- and Gag-responding cells than in anti-CD3/anti-CD28-responding cells, and higher oligoclonality was observed in CMV-responding cells than in CD3/CD28-stimulated and Gag-responding cells.

The treatment or condition label here, explained by the study, means: suppressive antiretroviral therapy. Cells were stimulated with lysates of CMV-infected fibroblasts at approximately 9 ug/mL. Memory CD4+ T cells that did not respond, being CD40L-negative, CD69-negative and CD45RO-high, were sorted as memory populations depleted of antigen-responding cells. HIV-1-infected adults in whom suppressive ART had been started during chronic infection were enrolled as participants. Participants had undetectable plasma HIV-1 RNA below 50 copies/mL for at least 4 years. To be included, participants needed a CD4+ T cell count above 400 cells/uL and a positive CMV serology. Before stimulation, PBMCs were isolated using density centrifugation and then depleted of CD8+ T cells. CD8-depleted PBMCs were stimulated for 15 to 20 hours with anti-CD28/CD49d costimulation, CD40-blocking antibody and enfuvirtide to prevent new infections. Cells were sorted on a Beckman Coulter MoFlo Legacy or XDP sorter, with propidium iodide excluding dead cells. For samples with more than one million cells, genomic DNA was extracted with the QIAamp DNA Mini Kit, and for all other samples the Quick-DNA Microprep Kit was used.

The immunoSEQ hsTCRB assay version 4 in survey mode was used to sequence TCRbeta repertoires from genomic DNA. For TCRbeta sequencing, genomic DNA was diluted to around 10 ng/uL, with up to roughly 1 ug used per sample. The original pipeline was this. TCRbeta data were analyzed in ImmunoSeq Analyzer 3.0, with diversity computed on productive nucleotide rearrangements. Using the Immunarch R package, the improved Chao index served to estimate lower-bound TCR diversity and the Gini coefficient served to estimate clonality. When different nucleotide rearrangements encoded the same CDR3beta amino acid sequence, each rearrangement was treated as a distinct clonotype. Differential abundance analysis found TCRbeta sequences that were significantly enriched in antigen-responding cells compared with anti-CD3/anti-CD28-activated cells. Using predicted peptide-MHC specificity as the basis, GLIPH2 grouped TCRs into clusters, both for each participant individually and for the merged data sets that combined participants. In TCRdb, the immuneACCESS table is reduced to in-frame sequences with V and J assigned. These tables do not hold every clone; where another copy was compared, an unresolved V gene accounts for under half, and the others remain unexplained. The V and J calls and clone size were taken over from that table, and D and trimming were inferred from the DNA. The sample table holds under 40,000 clones, of which about 81% were seen once. The leading ten clones occupy under 7.5% of the sample.

CDR1 MNHEY and CDR2 SVGAGI are derived from the germline V gene. The CDR3 runs 15 amino acids, cysteine and phenylalanine included. CDR3 DNA is the only sequence kept; it has 45 bases, read in frame from the first base. V was cut back by 7 bases and J by 0 bases, leaving a gap of 15 bases between them. As to this clone: Which antigen it targets is not known. Per-base qualities were not stored, and no clone one base away is much larger.

The chain is made from TRBV6-5 and TRBJ1-1; possibly the D gene is TRBD1, per 5 matching bases. The sequencing here drew on CD4+ T cells sorted from PBMCs after roughly 18-hour stimulation, taken from a patient who received antiretroviral therapy. What the cell subset or site label conveys for this sample: CD40L-CD69- CD45RO-high memory CD4 T cells not responding to CMV lysate. The receptor comes from an adult woman with HIV who was CMV-seropositive. CDR3 reads: CASTNGGGLNTEAFF. The DNA sequence is TGTGCCAGCACCAACGGGGGTGGGTTGAACACTGAAGCTTTCTTT.